This entry is about one T cell receptor (beta chain). The antigen is undetermined. It was with 60 Vbeta and 13 Jbeta primers that the PCR ran. Method: immunoSEQ multiplex PCR; TCRdb's copy keeps in-frame clones and lacks some. Recorded here are 25,000 to 40,000 clones; the top ten clones represent approximately 4.5%. The data derive from a study of cytomegalovirus exposure and HLA in healthy donors. After removal of 5 bases from V and 4 bases from J, the junction contained 2 bases not matched to a gene. Germline CDR1 reads LNHDA; CDR2 reads SQIVND (reference sequence). This CDR3 comprises 14 residues. Study-level points and caveats: Some TCR beta chains (164 of them) were listed as cytomegalovirus-associated. There were some public TCRs occurring in many donors, but most TCR sequences were rare. Sequencing likely produced, as an artifact, a cluster of highly shared sequence variants.

The clonotype originates from a woman between 40 and 55 years old in good health and CMV-seropositive. The rearrangement uses TRBV19 and TRBJ2-2, with 9 bases identical to TRBD2. Sequencing was performed on PBMCs. In nucleotides, the CDR3 is TGTGCCAGTAGTTGGCGGGGGGGCACCGGGGAGCTGTTTTTT. This encodes CASSWRGGTGELFF.